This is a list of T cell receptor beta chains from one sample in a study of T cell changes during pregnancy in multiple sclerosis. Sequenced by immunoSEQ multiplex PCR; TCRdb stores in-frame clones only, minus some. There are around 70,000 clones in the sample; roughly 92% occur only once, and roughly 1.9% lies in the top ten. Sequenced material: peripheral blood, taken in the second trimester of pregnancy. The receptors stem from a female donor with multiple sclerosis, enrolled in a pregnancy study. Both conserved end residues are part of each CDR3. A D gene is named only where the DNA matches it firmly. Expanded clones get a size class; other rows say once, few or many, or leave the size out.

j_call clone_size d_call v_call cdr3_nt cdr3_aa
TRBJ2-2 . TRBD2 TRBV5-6 TGTGCCAGCACCTTATGGGGGGGGACCGGGGAGCTGTTTTTT CASTLWGGTGELFF
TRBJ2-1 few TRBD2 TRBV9 TGTGCCAGCATTAAGCGGGAGAGCTCCTACAATGAGCAGTTCTTC CASIKRESSYNEQFF
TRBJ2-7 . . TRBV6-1 TGTGCCAGCAGTGTAGGCAGGGGCTACGAGCAGTACTTC CASSVGRGYEQYF
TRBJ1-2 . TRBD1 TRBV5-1 TGCGCCAGCAGCTCATGGGACAGGGAATTCGGCTACACCTTC CASSSWDREFGYTF
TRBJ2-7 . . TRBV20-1 TGCAGTGCTAGCGACAACTACGAGCAGTACTTC CSASDNYEQYF
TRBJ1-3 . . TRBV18 TGTGCCAGCTCCGGGGTGGTCGCGGCGAGCTCTGGAAACACCATATATTTT CASSGVVAASSGNTIYF
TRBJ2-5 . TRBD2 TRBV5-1 TGCGCCAGCAGCTCCGCTAGCGGTCAAGAGACCCAGTACTTC CASSSASGQETQYF
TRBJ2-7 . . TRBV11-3 TGTGCCAGCAGCCCCGTGCCGATAGCGGACGAGCAGTACTTC CASSPVPIADEQYF
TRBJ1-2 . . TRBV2 TGTGCCAGCAGTGAACCATTTCAGAAAGACTATGGCTACACCTTC CASSEPFQKDYGYTF
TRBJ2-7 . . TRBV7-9 TGTGCCAGCAGATCAACAGGGAGCTACGAGCAGTACTTC CASRSTGSYEQYF
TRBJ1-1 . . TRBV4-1 TGCGCCAGCAGCCAAGTTGGGCAGGGTTCAGGAGCTTTCTTT CASSQVGQGSGAFF
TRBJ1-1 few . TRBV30 TGTGCCTGGAGCCTACCGGACACTGAAGCTTTCTTT CAWSLPDTEAFF
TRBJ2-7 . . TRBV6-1 TGTGCCAGCACCTTAGACAGGTCAACCTACGAGCAGTACTTC CASTLDRSTYEQYF
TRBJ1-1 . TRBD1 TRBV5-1 TGCGCCAGCAGCTTGCGGGCAGGGGGTAGGAACACTGAAGCTTTCTTT CASSLRAGGRNTEAFF